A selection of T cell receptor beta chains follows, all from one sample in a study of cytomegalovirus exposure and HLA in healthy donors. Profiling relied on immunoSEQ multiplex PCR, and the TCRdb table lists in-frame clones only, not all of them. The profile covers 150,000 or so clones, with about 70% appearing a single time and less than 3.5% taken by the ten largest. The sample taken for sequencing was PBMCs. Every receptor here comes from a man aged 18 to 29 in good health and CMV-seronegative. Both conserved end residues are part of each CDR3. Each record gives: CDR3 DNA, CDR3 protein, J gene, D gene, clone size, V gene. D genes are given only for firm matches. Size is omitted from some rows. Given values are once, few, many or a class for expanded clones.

TGTGCCAGCAGTGAAGCAGGGGCTGGTCAGCCCCAGCATTTT CASSEAGAGQPQHF TRBJ1-5 NA NA TRBV6-1
TGTGCCAGCTCCCCCCGGGATTTGAACACTGAAGCTTTCTTT CASSPRDLNTEAFF TRBJ1-1 NA NA TRBV18
TGTGCCAGCAGCCGCCGCGGCTACGAGCAGTACTTC CASSRRGYEQYF TRBJ2-7 NA few TRBV5-8
TGTGCCAGCAGTCCCGGGACAGTTGAGTCTGGAAACACCATATATTTT CASSPGTVESGNTIYF TRBJ1-3 TRBD1 NA TRBV28
TGTGCCAGCAGTTTTGGGGGACAGTTCTACAATGAGCAGTTCTTC CASSFGGQFYNEQFF TRBJ2-1 TRBD1 NA TRBV27
TGTGCCATCAGTCCGGGGCAGGGGGTAGGTGACACTGAAGCTTTCTTT CAISPGQGVGDTEAFF TRBJ1-1 TRBD1 NA TRBV10-3
TGTGCCAGCTCCTGGCCGGGTATGAACACTGAAGCTTTCTTT CASSWPGMNTEAFF TRBJ1-1 NA NA TRBV18
TGTGCCAGCTCCCGGGACACTGGTCCGGGTGGCTACACCTTC CASSRDTGPGGYTF TRBJ1-2 NA NA TRBV18
TGTGCCACCTCCAGGGCCTACCAAGAGACCCAGTACTTC CATSRAYQETQYF TRBJ2-5 NA NA TRBV19
TGTGCCAGCTCGGACAGGTCTAACTATGGCTACACCTTC CASSDRSNYGYTF TRBJ1-2 TRBD1 NA TRBV9
TGTGCCAGCAGCGGGGGCGGTGGGCCCCAGCATTTT CASSGGGGPQHF TRBJ1-5 NA NA TRBV7-2
TGTGCCAGCAGCAAGCAAAGGGGTCGGGAGGCTGGGGCCAACGTCCTGACTTTC CASSKQRGREAGANVLTF TRBJ2-6 NA NA TRBV21-1
TGTGCCAGCAGCTTAGTCGCTAGCGGGGGAGCAGATACGCAGTATTTT CASSLVASGGADTQYF TRBJ2-3 TRBD2 NA TRBV7-2
TGCGCCAGCAGCCAAGAGGGGGGGGTCAATGAGCAGTTCTTC CASSQEGGVNEQFF TRBJ2-1 TRBD2 few TRBV4-1
TGTGCCAGCAGCCAAACCCTCGGGACAGGGGAAAGTGGCACGGATACGCAGTATTTT CASSQTLGTGESGTDTQYF TRBJ2-3 TRBD1 NA TRBV14
TGTGCCAGCAGCTTAGTTATCCGGAGGCCTAACTATGGCTACACCTTC CASSLVIRRPNYGYTF TRBJ1-2 NA NA TRBV7-2
TGCGCCAGCAGTCAATTAGACATTTACAATGAGCAGTTCTTC CASSQLDIYNEQFF TRBJ2-1 NA NA TRBV23-1
TGCGCCAGCAGCCAAGTTCAGGGTGAAGCTTTCTTT CASSQVQGEAFF TRBJ1-1 NA few TRBV4-3
TGTGCCAGCAGCTTAGTCCTCACAGGGAAGGCTGAGCAGTTCTTC CASSLVLTGKAEQFF TRBJ2-1 NA NA TRBV11-3
TGTGCCAGCAGCGTCCAGGGGGGTGGATACGAGCAGTACTTC CASSVQGGGYEQYF TRBJ2-7 NA NA TRBV7-2
TGCGCCAGCAGCCGGAGGGGGGGGTCCTACAATGAGCAGTTCTTC CASSRRGGSYNEQFF TRBJ2-1 NA NA TRBV5-1
TGTGCCAGCAGCTTAGTACCCCCAGGGGCGAACACTGAAGCTTTCTTT CASSLVPPGANTEAFF TRBJ1-1 NA NA TRBV11-1
TGTGCCACCAGCAGAGAGACAGGGGTGCTTTGGCAGCCCCAGCATTTT CATSRETGVLWQPQHF TRBJ1-5 TRBD1 NA TRBV15
TGCGCCAGCAGCCAAGAACGAAGCGGATCATACACAGATACGCAGTATTTT CASSQERSGSYTDTQYF TRBJ2-3 NA NA TRBV4-3
TGCGCCAGCAGCCAAGGTTGGACAGCCTTGAACACTGAAGCTTTCTTT CASSQGWTALNTEAFF TRBJ1-1 NA NA TRBV4-1
TGTGCCAGCAGTTACTCGAGGGAGGGAAACACCATATATTTT CASSYSREGNTIYF TRBJ1-3 NA NA TRBV6-5
TGTGCCAGCAGCGTAGGGGCGGGGGGCTACACCTTC CASSVGAGGYTF TRBJ1-2 NA NA TRBV9
TGTGCCAGCAGTAGCCCGGGACAAGAGACCCAGTACTTC CASSSPGQETQYF TRBJ2-5 NA few TRBV28
TGTGCCAGCGGAGGGACTACCGCCAAAAACATTCAGTACTTC CASGGTTAKNIQYF TRBJ2-4 TRBD2 NA TRBV2
TGTGCCAGCAGCCCCATGGGAGCGGAAGCTTTCTTT CASSPMGAEAFF TRBJ1-1 NA NA TRBV7-6
TGTGCCAGCACGACTAGCGGACCAGGTACGCAGTATTTT CASTTSGPGTQYF TRBJ2-3 TRBD2 few TRBV27
TGTGCCAGCAGTTTCCAGGGACAGGGGTCCGGGGAGCTGTTTTTT CASSFQGQGSGELFF TRBJ2-2 TRBD1 NA TRBV28
TGTGCCAGTAGTATGGGTCGGGTTCCCGGGGAGCTGTTTTTT CASSMGRVPGELFF TRBJ2-2 NA NA TRBV19
TGTGCCAGCAGTGAAATAGCGGCCCAAGAGACCCAGTACTTC CASSEIAAQETQYF TRBJ2-5 NA few TRBV6-1
TGTGCCAGCAGAGCAGGGGCGGTGAACACTGAAGCTTTCTTT CASRAGAVNTEAFF TRBJ1-1 NA NA TRBV2
TGTGCCAGCAGCCAACACAGGGGCTTGAACACTGAAGCTTTCTTT CASSQHRGLNTEAFF TRBJ1-1 TRBD1 NA TRBV4-2
TGTGCCAGTAGTCTCCTGTATAACCGGGACAGCCCGATTGGGGAGCTGTTTTTT CASSLLYNRDSPIGELFF TRBJ2-2 TRBD1 few TRBV19
TGTGCCAGCAGCGGGAGTCCCGCGGAGCTGCCCCAGCATTTT CASSGSPAELPQHF TRBJ1-5 NA NA TRBV7-8
TGCGCCAGCAGCCCGACAGGGGGTGGTGGCTACACCTTC CASSPTGGGGYTF TRBJ1-2 TRBD1 NA TRBV5-1
TGTGCCAGCAGCTCCCGAGGGCTAGTCCAAGAGACCCAGTACTTC CASSSRGLVQETQYF TRBJ2-5 NA NA TRBV9
TGTGCCAGCAGCTTCGACAGCGCCTCCTACGAGCAGTACTTC CASSFDSASYEQYF TRBJ2-7 NA NA TRBV5-4
TGTGCCAGCAGTTTCATCGGTCTCGGCAATCAGCCCCAGCATTTT CASSFIGLGNQPQHF TRBJ1-5 NA NA TRBV27
TGTGCCAGCAGTCCGACAGGAAATAACTATGGCTACACCTTC CASSPTGNNYGYTF TRBJ1-2 NA NA TRBV27
TGTGCCAGCAGTATCTATAGCGGTCCCTACAATGAGCAGTTCTTC CASSIYSGPYNEQFF TRBJ2-1 NA once TRBV6-5
TGTGCCAGCAGTGTCTGGGCTTCGTACGAGCAGTACTTC CASSVWASYEQYF TRBJ2-7 NA once TRBV6-1